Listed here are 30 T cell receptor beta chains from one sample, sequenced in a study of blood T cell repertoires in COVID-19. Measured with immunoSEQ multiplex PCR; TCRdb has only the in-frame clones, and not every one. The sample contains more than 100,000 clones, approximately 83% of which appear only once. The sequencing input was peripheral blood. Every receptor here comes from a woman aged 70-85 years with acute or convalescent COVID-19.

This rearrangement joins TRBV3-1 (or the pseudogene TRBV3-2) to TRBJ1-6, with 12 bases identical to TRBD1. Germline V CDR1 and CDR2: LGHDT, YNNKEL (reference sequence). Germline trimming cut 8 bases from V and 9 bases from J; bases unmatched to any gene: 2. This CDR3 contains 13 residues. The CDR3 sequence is CASGTGGGSPLHF. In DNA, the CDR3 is TGTGCCAGCGGGACAGGGGGCGGTTCACCCCTCCACTTT.

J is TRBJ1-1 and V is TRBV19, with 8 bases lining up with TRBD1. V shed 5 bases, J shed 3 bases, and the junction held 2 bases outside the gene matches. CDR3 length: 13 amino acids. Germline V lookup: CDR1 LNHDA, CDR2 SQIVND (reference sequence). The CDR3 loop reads CASSAQGDTEAFF. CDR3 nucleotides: TGTGCCAGTAGTGCACAGGGGGACACTGAAGCTTTCTTT. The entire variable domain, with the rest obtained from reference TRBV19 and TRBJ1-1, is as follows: DGGITQSPKYLFRKEGQNVTLSCEQNLNHDAMYWYRQDPGQGLRLIYYSQIVNDFQKGDIAEGYSVSREKKESFPLTVTSAQKNPTAFYLCASSAQGDTEAFFGQGTRLTVV.

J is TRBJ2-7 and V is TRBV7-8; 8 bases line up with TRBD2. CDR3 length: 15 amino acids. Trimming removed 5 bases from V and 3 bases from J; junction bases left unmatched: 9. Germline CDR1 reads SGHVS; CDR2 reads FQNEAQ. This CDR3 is CASSTGTSPYYEQYF. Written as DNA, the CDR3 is TGTGCCAGCAGCACCGGGACTAGTCCCTACTACGAGCAGTACTTC.

The CDR3 region is CATSDLRLATWEDQPQHF. In DNA, the CDR3 is TGTGCCACCAGTGATTTGCGTTTAGCCACGTGGGAGGATCAGCCCCAGCATTTT. The V call is TRBV24-1, the J call TRBJ1-5; D is ambiguous. The CDR3 sequence is 18 residues long. Germline V gene lookup returns CDR1 KGHDR and CDR2 SFDVKD. The V and J ends lost 0 bases and 5 bases respectively, with 19 bases between them.

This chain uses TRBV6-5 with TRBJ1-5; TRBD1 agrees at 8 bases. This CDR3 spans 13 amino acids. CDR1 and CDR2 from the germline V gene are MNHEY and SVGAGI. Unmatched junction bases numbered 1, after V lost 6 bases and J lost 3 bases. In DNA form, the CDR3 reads TGTGCCAGCAGGCAGGGGGCCAATCAGCCCCAGCATTTT. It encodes CASRQGANQPQHF.

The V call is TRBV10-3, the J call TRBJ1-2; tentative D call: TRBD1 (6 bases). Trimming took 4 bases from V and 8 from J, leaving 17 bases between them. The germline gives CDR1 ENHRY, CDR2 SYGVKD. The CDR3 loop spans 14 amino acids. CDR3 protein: CAISGGQGLSGYTF. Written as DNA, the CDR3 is TGTGCCATCAGTGGAGGGCAGGGGCTATCGGGCTACACCTTC.

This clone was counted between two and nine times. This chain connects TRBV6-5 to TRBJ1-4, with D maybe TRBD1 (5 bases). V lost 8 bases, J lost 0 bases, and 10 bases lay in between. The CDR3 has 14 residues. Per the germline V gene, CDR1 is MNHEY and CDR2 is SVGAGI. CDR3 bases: TGTGCCAGCGGGCGACAGACAACTAATGAAAAACTGTTTTTT. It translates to CASGRQTTNEKLFF.

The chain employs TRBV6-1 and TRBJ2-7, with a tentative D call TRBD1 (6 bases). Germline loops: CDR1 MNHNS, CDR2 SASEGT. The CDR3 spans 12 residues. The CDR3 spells CASSEAKGQEFV. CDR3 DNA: TGTGCCAGCAGTGAAGCTAAGGGACAAGAATTCGTC.

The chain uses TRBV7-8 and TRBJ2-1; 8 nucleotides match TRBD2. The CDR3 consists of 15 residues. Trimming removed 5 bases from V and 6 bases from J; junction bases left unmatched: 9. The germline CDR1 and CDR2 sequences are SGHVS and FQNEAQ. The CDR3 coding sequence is TGTGCCAGCAGCCCCCCGGGGGGGGAAACCAATGAGCAGTTCTTC. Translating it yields CASSPPGGETNEQFF.

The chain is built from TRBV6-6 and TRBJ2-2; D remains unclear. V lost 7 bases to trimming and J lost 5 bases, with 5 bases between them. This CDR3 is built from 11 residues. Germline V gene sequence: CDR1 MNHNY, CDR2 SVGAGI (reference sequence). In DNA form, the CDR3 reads TGTGCCAGCACTTCTACCGGGGAGCTGTTTTTT. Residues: CASTSTGELFF.

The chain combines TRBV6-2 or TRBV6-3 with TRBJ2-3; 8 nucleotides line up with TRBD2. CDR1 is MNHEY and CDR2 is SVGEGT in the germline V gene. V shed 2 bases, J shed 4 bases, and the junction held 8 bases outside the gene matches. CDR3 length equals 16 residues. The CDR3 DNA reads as TGTGCCAGCAGTTACCCCGGGCGGGGGGACCCAGATACGCAGTATTTT. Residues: CASSYPGRGDPDTQYF.

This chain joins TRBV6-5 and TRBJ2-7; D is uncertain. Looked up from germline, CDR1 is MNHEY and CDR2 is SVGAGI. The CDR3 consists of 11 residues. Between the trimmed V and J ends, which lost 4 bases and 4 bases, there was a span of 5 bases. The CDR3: CASSSVYEQYF. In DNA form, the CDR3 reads TGTGCCAGCAGTTCGGTATACGAGCAGTACTTC.

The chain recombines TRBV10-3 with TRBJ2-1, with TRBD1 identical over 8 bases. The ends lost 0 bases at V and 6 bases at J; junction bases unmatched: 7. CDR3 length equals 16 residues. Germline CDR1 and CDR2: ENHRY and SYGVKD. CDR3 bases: TGTGCCATCAGTGAGTCCAGGACAGGGTATTCCAATGAGCAGTTCTTC. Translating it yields CAISESRTGYSNEQFF.

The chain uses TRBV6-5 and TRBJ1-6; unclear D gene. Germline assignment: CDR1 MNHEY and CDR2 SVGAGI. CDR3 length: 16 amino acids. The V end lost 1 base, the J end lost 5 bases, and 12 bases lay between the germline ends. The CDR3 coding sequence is TGTGCCAGCAGTTACTTCACGACACCGCATAATTCACCCCTCCACTTT. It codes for CASSYFTTPHNSPLHF.

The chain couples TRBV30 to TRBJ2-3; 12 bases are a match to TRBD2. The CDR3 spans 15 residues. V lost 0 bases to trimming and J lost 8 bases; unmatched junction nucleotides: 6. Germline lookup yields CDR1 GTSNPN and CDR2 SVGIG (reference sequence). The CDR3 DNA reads TGTGCCTGGAGTGTGTCTAGCGGGGGGGCCGGTACGCAGTATTTT. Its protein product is CAWSVSSGGAGTQYF. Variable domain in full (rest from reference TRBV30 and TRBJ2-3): SQTIHQWPATLVQPVGSPLSLECTVEGTSNPNLYWYRQAAGRGLQLLFYSVGIGQISSEVPQNLSASRPQDRQFILSSKKLLLSDSGFYLCAWSVSSGGAGTQYFGPGTRLTVL.

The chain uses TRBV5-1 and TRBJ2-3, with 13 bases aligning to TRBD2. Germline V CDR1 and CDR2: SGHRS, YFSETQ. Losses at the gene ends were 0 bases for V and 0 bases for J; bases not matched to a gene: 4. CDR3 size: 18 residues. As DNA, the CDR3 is TGCGCCAGCAGCTTGGCCGGGGGACTAGCGGGGAGCACAGATACGCAGTATTTT. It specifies CASSLAGGLAGSTDTQYF.

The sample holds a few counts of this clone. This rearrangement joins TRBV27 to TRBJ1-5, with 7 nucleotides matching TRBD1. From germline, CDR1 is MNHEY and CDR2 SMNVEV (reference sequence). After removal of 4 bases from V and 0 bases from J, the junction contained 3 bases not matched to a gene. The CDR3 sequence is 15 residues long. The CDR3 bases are TGTGCCAGCAGTTGGGACAGTGATAGCAATCAGCCCCAGCATTTT. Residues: CASSWDSDSNQPQHF.

CDR3 sequence (DNA): TGTGCCAGCAGTTTACAGACAGTTAACTATGGCTACACCTTC. Translation gives CASSLQTVNYGYTF. J is TRBJ1-2 and V is TRBV28, with a possible D match to TRBD1 (5 bases). There are 14 residues in the CDR3. The V and J ends lost 2 bases and 1 base respectively, with 8 bases between them. Germline loops: CDR1 MDHEN, CDR2 SYDVKM.

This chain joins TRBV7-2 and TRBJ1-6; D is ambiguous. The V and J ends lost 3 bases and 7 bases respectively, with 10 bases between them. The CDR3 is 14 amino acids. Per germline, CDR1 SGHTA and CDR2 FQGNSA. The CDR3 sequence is CASSLAGRNSPLHF. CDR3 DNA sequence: TGTGCCAGCAGCTTGGCGGGAAGAAATTCACCCCTCCACTTT.

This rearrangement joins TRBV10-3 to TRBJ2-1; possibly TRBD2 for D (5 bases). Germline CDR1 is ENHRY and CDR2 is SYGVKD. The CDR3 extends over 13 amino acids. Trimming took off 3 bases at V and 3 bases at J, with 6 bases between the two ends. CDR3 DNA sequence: TGTGCCATCAGTGACGGGGACTACAATGAGCAGTTCTTC. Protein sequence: CAISDGDYNEQFF.

CDR3 loop: CASSTRDRSLWGYTF. The CDR3 region has the DNA TGTGCCAGCAGTACCCGGGACAGGAGTTTGTGGGGCTACACCTTC. V gene TRBV27 combines with J gene TRBJ1-2, with 8 nucleotides matching TRBD1. The germline V gene encodes CDR1 MNHEY and CDR2 SMNVEV (reference sequence). The ends lost 5 bases at V and 8 bases at J; junction bases unmatched: 13. CDR3 length: 15 amino acids.

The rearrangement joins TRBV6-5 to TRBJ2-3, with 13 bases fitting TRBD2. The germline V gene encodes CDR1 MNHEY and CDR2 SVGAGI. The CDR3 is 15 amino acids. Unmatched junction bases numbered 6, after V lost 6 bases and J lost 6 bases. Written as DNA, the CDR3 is TGTGCCAGCAGGGGACTAGCGGGGATGAGGGATACGCAGTATTTT. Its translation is CASRGLAGMRDTQYF.

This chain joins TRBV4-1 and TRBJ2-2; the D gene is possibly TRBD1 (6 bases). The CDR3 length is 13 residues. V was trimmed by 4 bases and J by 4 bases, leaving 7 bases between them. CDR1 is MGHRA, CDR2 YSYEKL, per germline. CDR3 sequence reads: CASSPQGTGELFF. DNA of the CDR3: TGCGCCAGCAGCCCACAGGGCACCGGGGAGCTGTTTTTT.

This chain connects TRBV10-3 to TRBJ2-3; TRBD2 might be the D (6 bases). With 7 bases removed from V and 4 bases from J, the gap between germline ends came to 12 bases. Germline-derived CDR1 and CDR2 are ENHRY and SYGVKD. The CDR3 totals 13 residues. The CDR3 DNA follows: TGTGCCATCAATGGCGGGAATCCAGATACGCAGTATTTT. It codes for CAINGGNPDTQYF.

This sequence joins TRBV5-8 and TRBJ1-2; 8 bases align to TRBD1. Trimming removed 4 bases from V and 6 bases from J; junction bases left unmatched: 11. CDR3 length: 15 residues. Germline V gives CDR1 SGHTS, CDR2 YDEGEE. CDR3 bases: TGTGCCAGCAGCCGATTACTACAGGGGGAGCATGGCTACACCTTC. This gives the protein CASSRLLQGEHGYTF.

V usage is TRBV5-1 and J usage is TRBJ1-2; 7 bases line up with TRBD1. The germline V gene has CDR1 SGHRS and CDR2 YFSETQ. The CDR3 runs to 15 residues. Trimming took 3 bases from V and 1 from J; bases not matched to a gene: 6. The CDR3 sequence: CASSSEGGINYGYTF. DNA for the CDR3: TGCGCCAGCAGCTCCGAAGGGGGCATTAACTATGGCTACACCTTC.

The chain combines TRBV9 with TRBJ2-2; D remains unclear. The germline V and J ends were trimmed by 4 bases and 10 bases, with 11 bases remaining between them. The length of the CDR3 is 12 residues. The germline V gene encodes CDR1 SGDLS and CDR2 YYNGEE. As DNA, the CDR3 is TGTGCCAGCAGCCGTGAGGAAGAGGAGCTGTTTTTT. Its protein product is CASSREEEELFF.

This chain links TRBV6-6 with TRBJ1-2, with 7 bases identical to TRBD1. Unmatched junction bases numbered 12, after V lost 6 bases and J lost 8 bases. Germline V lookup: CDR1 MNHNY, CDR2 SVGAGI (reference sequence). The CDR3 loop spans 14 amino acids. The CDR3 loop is CASRPAGGLGGYTF. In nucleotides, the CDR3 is TGTGCCAGCAGACCCGCAGGGGGTTTGGGAGGCTACACCTTC.

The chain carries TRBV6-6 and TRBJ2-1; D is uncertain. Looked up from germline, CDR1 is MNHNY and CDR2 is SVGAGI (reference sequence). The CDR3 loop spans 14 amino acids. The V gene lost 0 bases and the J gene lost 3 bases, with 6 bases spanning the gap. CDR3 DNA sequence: TGTGCCAGCAGTTACTCGGGCAGCTACAATGAGCAGTTCTTC. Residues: CASSYSGSYNEQFF.

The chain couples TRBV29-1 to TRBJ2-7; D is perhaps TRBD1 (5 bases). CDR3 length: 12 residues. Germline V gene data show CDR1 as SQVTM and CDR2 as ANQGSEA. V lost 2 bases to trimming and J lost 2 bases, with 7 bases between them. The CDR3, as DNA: TGCAGCGTTGAACGCAGGGCCTACGAGCAGTACGTC. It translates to CSVERRAYEQYV.